Listed below are T cell receptor beta chains from one sample, sequenced in a study of Graves' ophthalmopathy and Graves' hyperthyroidism. Via MiXCR, TCRdb re-called the multiplex PCR reads, giving one row per CDR3 protein. This table has around 400,000 distinct CDR3 sequences, around 21% appearing once. The sample comprised peripheral blood. The receptors shown here come from a young woman with stable Graves' hyperthyroidism. Each CDR3 is given with its conserved first and last residue. D genes are given only for firm matches. Clone size, where shown, is once, few, many, or a class for clones that have expanded.

v_call	j_call	d_call	clone_size	cdr3_nt	cdr3_aa
TRBV7-2	TRBJ2-5	TRBD2	many	TGTGCCAGCAGCTACGGGGAGGGCCGGGAGACCCAGTACTTC	CASSYGEGRETQYF
TRBV10-3	TRBJ2-7	TRBD2	many	TGTGCCATCAGTCCTGGGACTAGCGGGAGTAACTACGAGCAGTACTTC	CAISPGTSGSNYEQYF
TRBV7-9	TRBJ1-1	NA	many	TGTGCCAGCAGCTTCGCAGCTGAAGCTTTCTTT	CASSFAAEAFF
TRBV28	TRBJ1-5	NA	many	TGTGCCAGCAGGGCGCCTCGGGCGGGGAGCAATCAGCCCCAGCATTTT	CASRAPRAGSNQPQHF
TRBV20-1	TRBJ2-7	TRBD1	many	TGCAGTGCCCCGAGGGACAGCTCCTACGAGCAGTACTTC	CSAPRDSSYEQYF
TRBV7-2	TRBJ1-2	NA	NA	TGTGCCAGCAGCTCGACAGCACTAGACTATGGCTACACCTTC	CASSSTALDYGYTF
TRBV12-3/TRBV12-4	TRBJ1-5	NA	many	TGTGCCAGCAGTCCGGTCGATAGCAATCAGCCCCAGCATTTT	CASSPVDSNQPQHF
TRBV15	TRBJ2-7	NA	many	TGTGCCACCAGCAGAGATTTCAGCTCCTACGAGCAGTACTTC	CATSRDFSSYEQYF
TRBV12-3/TRBV12-4	TRBJ2-2	TRBD1	many	TGTGCCAGCAGTTTACGAGGACAGGGGTGGCCCGGGGAGCTGTTTTTT	CASSLRGQGWPGELFF
TRBV6-1	TRBJ2-7	TRBD1	NA	TGTGCCAGCAGTGAGGCAGGGGGCTTCGACGAGCAGTACTTC	CASSEAGGFDEQYF
TRBV20-1	TRBJ2-5	NA	many	TGCAGTGCGAGACAGGTGGGGCAAGAGACCCAGTACTTC	CSARQVGQETQYF
TRBV29-1	TRBJ2-7	TRBD2	many	TGCAGCGTCAAGGGCCTAGCGGGAGGGGAAGCCTACGAGCAGTACTTC	CSVKGLAGGEAYEQYF
TRBV7-2	TRBJ2-7	TRBD2	many	TGTGCCAGCAGCTTAGCTCTAGCGGGAGGGCCACGTTACGAGCAGTACTTC	CASSLALAGGPRYEQYF
TRBV25-1	TRBJ2-5	NA	NA	TGTGCCAGCACTGCTCTCCGGGACCCGAGATTGGGGGAGACCCAGTACTTC	CASTALRDPRLGETQYF
TRBV5-1	TRBJ2-7	NA	many	TGCGCCAGCAGCCCGAGAGCGGGACAGAGCTCCTACGAGCAGTACTTC	CASSPRAGQSSYEQYF
TRBV11-3	TRBJ2-7	TRBD1	NA	TGTGCCAGCAGCTCAGGACAGGGACAGTCCTACGAGCAGTACTTC	CASSSGQGQSYEQYF
TRBV30	TRBJ2-5	NA	NA	TGTGCCTGGAGTACGGCCGAGACCCAGTACTTC	CAWSTAETQYF
TRBV30	TRBJ1-2	NA	many	TGTGCCTGGAGTGAGAGCTATGGCTACACCTTC	CAWSESYGYTF
TRBV6-5	TRBJ1-1	NA	NA	TGTGCCAGCAGTTCTCCCGGGGCAAACACTGAAGCTTTCTTT	CASSSPGANTEAFF
TRBV5-5	TRBJ1-1	NA	few	TGTGCCAGCAGCTTGGCCGGGACCCTCGATACTGGAGCTTTCTTT	CASSLAGTLDTGAFF
TRBV30	TRBJ1-5	NA	many	TGTGCCTGGAGCCCCCCGTCCCTTCTTAGCAATCAGCCCCAGCATTTT	CAWSPPSLLSNQPQHF
TRBV7-8	TRBJ2-7	NA	many	TGTGCCAGCAGCTTAGAGTCCTGGCAGAAGATTTACGAGCAGTACTTC	CASSLESWQKIYEQYF
TRBV6-5	TRBJ1-1	NA	NA	TGTGCCAGCAGTTACGGTATCGGCCCCACTGAAGCTTTCTTT	CASSYGIGPTEAFF
TRBV11-1	TRBJ1-6	NA	many	TGTGCCAGCAGCGACCAGAATTCACCCCTCCACTTT	CASSDQNSPLHF
TRBV7-2	TRBJ2-5	TRBD1	many	TGTGCCAGCAGCTTAGTAGGGGGCGAGACCCAGTACTTC	CASSLVGGETQYF
TRBV7-8	TRBJ1-1	NA	NA	TGTGCCAGCAGCACAGACGAAGCTTTCTTT	CASSTDEAFF
TRBV6-1	TRBJ1-5	NA	NA	TGTGCCAGCAGTGAAGTATCAGGCAGGGTCGATCAGCCCCAGCATTTT	CASSEVSGRVDQPQHF
TRBV19	TRBJ2-7	NA	many	TGTGCCAGTAGTATCGGACAGCATCCCTCCACCTACGAGCAGTACTTC	CASSIGQHPSTYEQYF